This T cell receptor (beta chain) originates from a study of T cell repertoires in cytomegalovirus infection. Each CDR3 protein is one row after TCRdb ran MiXCR on the reads. This table holds roughly 500,000 distinct CDR3 sequences, 15% to 20% found once. This clonotype has a handful of counts. The germline CDR1 and CDR2 sequences are SEHNR and FQNEAQ (reference sequence). V lost 6 bases and J lost 4, with 4 bases in between. This CDR3 is built from 12 residues. The source is a human donor in good health (CMV status not recorded). Some clones in this sample may be carry-over from other donors' samples. The V call is TRBV7-9, the J call TRBJ2-6, with D hard to call. Specimen: CD8+ T cells from PBMCs. This CDR3 is CASRGGANVLTF. The CDR3 nucleotides read TGTGCCAGCAGGGGGGGGGCCAACGTCCTGACTTTC.